Listed here are 30 T cell receptor beta chains from one sample, sequenced in a study of chemoradiotherapy in HPV16-positive cancers. The method was immunoSEQ multiplex PCR; TCRdb's version includes in-frame clones alone and lacks a portion of them. The sample carries about 9,200 clones, 78% recorded once. Collection of the sample occurred from a patient who underwent chemoradiotherapy. The source is a human donor with HPV-associated anogenital cancer.

The chain employs TRBV2 and TRBJ2-1; D is ambiguous. Trimming removed 5 bases from V and 6 bases from J, with 8 bases in between. The CDR3 runs 12 residues. Per the germline V gene, CDR1 is SNHLY and CDR2 is FYNNEI. DNA of the CDR3: TGTGCCAGCAGTCGATTGATCAATGAGCAGTTCTTC. This gives the protein CASSRLINEQFF. Filled out from reference TRBV2 and TRBJ2-1, the complete variable domain reads EPEVTQTPSHQVTQMGQEVILRCVPISNHLYFYWYRQILGQKVEFLVSFYNNEISEKSEIFDDQFSVERPDGSNFTLKIRSTKLEDSAMYFCASSRLINEQFFGPGTRLTVL.

As DNA, the CDR3 is TGTGCCAGTACTTCCGCAGGGGGCAACTATGGCTACACCTTC. Its protein product is CASTSAGGNYGYTF. V and J are TRBV19 and TRBJ1-2, with 8 bases lining up with TRBD1. Germline V gene sequence: CDR1 LNHDA, CDR2 SQIVND (reference sequence). V was pared by 7 bases and J by 2 bases, with 6 bases of the junction left unmatched. The CDR3 runs to 14 residues.

This chain uses TRBV30 with TRBJ1-4; 9 positions agree with TRBD1. Trimming cost V 2 bases and J 8 bases; bases outside gene matches: 6. Germline lookup yields CDR1 GTSNPN and CDR2 SVGIG (reference sequence). The length of the CDR3 is 14 residues. The CDR3 DNA reads TGTGCCTGGAGTATGGACAGGGGTCTAGAAAAACTGTTTTTT. This codes for CAWSMDRGLEKLFF.

This chain uses TRBV7-2 with TRBJ1-5; 8 positions match TRBD1. The germline V gene has CDR1 SGHTA and CDR2 FQGNSA. The CDR3 runs 15 residues. J gave up 5 bases and V 5 bases, and 8 bases lay outside the gene matches. Here the CDR3 DNA reads TGTGCCAGCAGCCCGGGACAGGAGATCCATCAGCCCCAGCATTTT. Protein: CASSPGQEIHQPQHF.

The V gene is TRBV30, the J gene TRBJ2-2; tentative D call: TRBD1 (5 bases). The CDR3 length is 17 residues. V lost 3 bases to trimming and J lost 3 bases, with 20 bases between them. Looked up from germline, CDR1 is GTSNPN and CDR2 is SVGIG (reference sequence). The CDR3 DNA reads TGTGCCTGGAGCGCCAACGTGGGGCTGATTGACACCGGGGAGCTGTTTTTT. It yields the protein CAWSANVGLIDTGELFF.

The rearrangement joins TRBV29-1 to TRBJ2-7, with 7 positions matching TRBD1. Trimming removed 5 bases from V and 5 bases from J; junction bases left unmatched: 6. The length of the CDR3 is 12 residues. CDR1 is SQVTM and CDR2 is ANQGSEA in the germline V gene. This CDR3 is CSVIRDSHEQYF. CDR3 nucleotides: TGCAGCGTTATACGGGACAGCCACGAGCAGTACTTC.

As DNA, the CDR3 is TGTGCCAGCAGCCAAACGGCAGGAAATGAGCAGTTCTTC. The encoded protein is CASSQTAGNEQFF. This chain joins TRBV5-6 and TRBJ2-1, with D hard to call. CDR3 length: 13 residues. With 4 bases removed from V and 7 bases from J, the gap between germline ends came to 12 bases. CDR1 SGHDT and CDR2 YYEEEE come from the germline V gene. Together with reference TRBV5-6 and TRBJ2-1, the CDR3 gives the full variable domain: DAGVTQSPTHLIKTRGQQVTLRCSPKSGHDTVSWYQQALGQGPQFIFQYYEEEERQRGNFPDRFSGHQFPNYSSELNVNALLLGDSALYLCASSQTAGNEQFFGPGTRLTVL.

The V gene is TRBV6-1, the J gene TRBJ2-2, with a possible D match to TRBD1 (5 bases). Trimming removed 8 bases from V and 7 bases from J, with 17 bases in between. Germline assignment: CDR1 MNHNS and CDR2 SASEGT. There are 14 residues in the CDR3. This chain's CDR3 is CASGHRYGIGELFF. CDR3 in DNA: TGTGCCAGCGGCCACAGGTACGGTATCGGGGAGCTGTTTTTT.

The V and J genes are TRBV7-9 and TRBJ2-1; maybe TRBD2 (5 bases). V lost 7 bases and J 4 bases, leaving 14 bases between the germline ends. This CDR3 has 14 residues. CDR1 and CDR2 (germline): SEHNR, FQNEAQ (reference sequence). CDR3 DNA sequence: TGTGCCAGCACCTCTAGCCCACAATACAATGAGCAGTTCTTC. The encoded protein is CASTSSPQYNEQFF.

The chain combines TRBV7-9 with TRBJ1-4, with D perhaps matching TRBD1 (6 bases). The CDR3 loop spans 13 amino acids. CDR1 is SEHNR, CDR2 FQNEAQ, per germline (reference sequence). The V and J ends lost 4 bases and 14 bases respectively, with 17 bases between them. CDR3: CASSSRQDEGLFF. In DNA form, the CDR3 reads TGTGCCAGCAGCTCCAGACAGGACGAAGGTCTGTTTTTT.

The V call is TRBV11-2, the J call TRBJ2-1, with D possibly matching TRBD2 (7 bases). The V end lost 2 bases, the J end lost 4 bases, and 21 bases lay between the germline ends. Germline V gene data show CDR1 as SGHAT and CDR2 as FQNNGV. The CDR3 length is 18 residues. The CDR3 reads CASSLRGGRRPIYNEQFF. The CDR3 coding sequence is TGTGCCAGCAGCTTAAGGGGGGGGAGACGACCCATATACAATGAGCAGTTCTTC.

The rearrangement joins TRBV6-1 to TRBJ1-2, with a weak D call TRBD1 (5 bases). Trimming left V 11 bases short and J 4 bases short, with 17 bases between. This CDR3 is built from 13 residues. Germline V lookup: CDR1 MNHNS, CDR2 SASEGT. This CDR3 reads CAGGSTEVYGYTF. Here the CDR3 DNA reads TGTGCCGGGGGATCGACAGAAGTCTATGGCTACACCTTC.

This chain uses TRBV15 with TRBJ1-6; possibly TRBD1 for D (5 bases). Germline CDR1 LNHNV, CDR2 YYDKDF (reference sequence). The CDR3 loop spans 16 amino acids. V lost 1 base to trimming and J lost 2 bases, with 9 bases between them. The chain's CDR3 is CATSRGGETYNSPLHF. The CDR3 coding sequence is TGTGCCACCAGCAGAGGAGGGGAGACCTATAATTCACCCCTCCACTTT.

The CDR3 sequence: CASTLDLGGAYTEAFF. In DNA, the CDR3 is TGTGCCAGCACCCTTGATCTGGGGGGCGCCTACACTGAAGCTTTCTTT. The chain combines TRBV14 with TRBJ1-1, with D perhaps TRBD1 (6 bases). The CDR3 covers 16 residues. From germline, CDR1 is SGHDN and CDR2 FVKESK. The V gene lost 7 bases and the J gene lost 3 bases, with 21 bases spanning the gap. The full variable domain, rest sourced from reference TRBV14 and TRBJ1-1, is EAGVTQFPSHSVIEKGQTVTLRCDPISGHDNLYWYRRVMGKEIKFLLHFVKESKQDESGMPNNRFLAERTGGTYSTLKVQPAELEDSGVYFCASTLDLGGAYTEAFFGQGTRLTVV.

The V and J genes are TRBV19 and TRBJ2-2; 8 nucleotides match TRBD1. The J segment lost 2 bases and the V segment lost 6 bases, leaving 5 bases of the junction unmatched. From germline, CDR1 is LNHDA and CDR2 SQIVND (reference sequence). The CDR3 spans 15 residues. The chain's CDR3 is CASSNGQGNTGELFF. The CDR3 DNA sequence: TGTGCCAGTAGCAACGGACAGGGAAACACCGGGGAGCTGTTTTTT.

The chain couples TRBV5-1 to TRBJ1-6, with TRBD1 as a possible D gene (6 bases). This CDR3 has 16 residues. The germline V gene has CDR1 SGHRS and CDR2 YFSETQ. Trimming stripped 0 bases from V and 10 bases from J, with 17 bases between. CDR3 loop: CASSLAGERLGSPLHF. As DNA, the CDR3 is TGCGCCAGCAGCTTGGCAGGGGAGAGGCTTGGATCACCCCTCCACTTT.

About this clone itself: Compared with germline, one end of the junction differs, possibly owing to a read error. The chain is built from TRBV7-7 and TRBJ2-2; D gene uncertain. CDR3 length: 14 residues. Germline loops: CDR1 SSHAT, CDR2 FNYEAQ (reference sequence). For the CDR3, the DNA is TGTGCTAGCAGCCAGATCGCGAACACCGGGGAGCTGTTTTTT. It is translated as CASSQIANTGELFF.

This chain joins TRBV7-2 and TRBJ1-1; D is unclear. CDR1 is SGHTA, CDR2 FQGNSA, per germline. This CDR3 has 12 residues. The ends were cut back, 2 bases at V and 5 bases at J, with 6 bases in the middle. CDR3 in amino acids: CASSLHRTEAFF. In DNA form, the CDR3 reads TGTGCCAGCAGCTTACACCGAACTGAAGCTTTCTTT.

The J gene is TRBJ1-4, the V gene TRBV18, with unresolved D. In germline, CDR1 is KGHSH, CDR2 LQKENI. Trimming stripped 1 base from V and 12 bases from J, with 6 bases between. The CDR3 spans 11 residues. Here the CDR3 reads CASSPQRELFF. CDR3 in DNA: TGTGCCAGCTCACCACAACGTGAACTGTTTTTT.

This sequence joins TRBV10-3 and TRBJ2-7, with no clear D. V dropped 4 bases and J dropped 3 bases, with 10 bases sitting between them. CDR3 length equals 13 residues. CDR1 and CDR2 from the germline V gene are ENHRY and SYGVKD. For the CDR3, the DNA is TGTGCCATCAGTGGGCAGGACCACTACGAGCAGTACTTC. Translated: CAISGQDHYEQYF.

This chain connects TRBV25-1 to TRBJ2-7, with unresolved D. Germline lookup yields CDR1 MGHDK and CDR2 SYGVNS. Trimming removed 4 bases at V and 3 bases at J, with 22 bases between. The CDR3 has 17 residues. The DNA for the CDR3 is TGTGCCAGCAGTGGAAGGACCCTGGGGTATCCGTTCTACGAGCAGTACTTC. The encoded protein is CASSGRTLGYPFYEQYF.

This clone was seen more than once but under ten times. The chain combines TRBV7-6 with TRBJ2-7, with 11 bases that match TRBD2. This CDR3 spans 15 amino acids. Unmatched junction bases numbered 5, after V lost 5 bases and J lost 2 bases. Germline V CDR1 and CDR2: SGHVS, FNYEAQ. Written as DNA, the CDR3 is TGTGCCAGCAGCGCCTCGACTAGCGGGACCTACGAGCAGTACTTC. Translating gives CASSASTSGTYEQYF.

The chain recombines TRBV11-2 with TRBJ1-2; no firm D call. CDR3 size: 12 residues. Per the germline V gene, CDR1 is SGHAT and CDR2 is FQNNGV. The V gene lost 3 bases and the J gene lost 8 bases, with 10 bases spanning the gap. In nucleotides, the CDR3 is TGTGCCAGCAGCTTTTTGGAGGAAGGCTACACCTTC. Its protein product is CASSFLEEGYTF.

By sample fraction, this clone is large. The rearrangement joins TRBV7-8 to TRBJ1-5, with 10 bases that match TRBD1. Germline assignment: CDR1 SGHVS and CDR2 FQNEAQ. This CDR3 contains 19 residues. J lost 1 base, V lost 2 bases, and 11 bases had no gene match. CDR3 in DNA: TGTGCCAGCAGCTTATGGTGGGACAGGGGACAGGGGAGCAATCAGCCCCAGCATTTT. It translates to CASSLWWDRGQGSNQPQHF.

The genes are TRBV7-9 and TRBJ1-5; TRBD1 aligns across 7 bases. The CDR3 totals 13 residues. From germline, CDR1 is SEHNR and CDR2 FQNEAQ (reference sequence). The junction had 2 bases not matched to a gene; V was cut back by 4 bases and J by 5 bases. Here the CDR3 reads CASSSDRDQPQHF. CDR3 coding DNA: TGTGCCAGCAGCTCCGACAGGGATCAGCCCCAGCATTTT.

V usage is TRBV5-6 and J usage is TRBJ1-6; 7 bases match TRBD1. The CDR3 runs 17 residues. With 1 base clipped from V and 7 bases from J, the junction kept 11 bases outside the gene matches. Germline V gene data show CDR1 as SGHDT and CDR2 as YYEEEE. The DNA for the CDR3 is TGTGCCAGCAGCTTGCTCGAAGGGGGCGGTTACAATTCACCCCTCCACTTT. As protein: CASSLLEGGGYNSPLHF.

The chain has TRBV15 and TRBJ2-5; D possibly uses TRBD1 or TRBD2 (5 bases each). The CDR3 length is 14 residues. The V and J ends lost 3 bases and 7 bases respectively, with 15 bases between them. CDR1 and CDR2 (germline): LNHNV, YYDKDF (reference sequence). DNA for the CDR3: TGTGCCACCAGCAGGGCCGGGGCCTACGGGACCCAGTACTTC. The encoded protein is CATSRAGAYGTQYF.

V is TRBV4-3 and J is TRBJ2-3; 9 bases align to TRBD2. V shed 3 bases, J shed 0 bases, and the junction held 1 base outside the gene matches. Germline V gene data show CDR1 as LGHNA and CDR2 as YSLEER. The CDR3 runs to 15 residues. CDR3 nucleotides: TGCGCCAGCAGCCAGCGGGGGGGAAGCACAGATACGCAGTATTTT. Its translation is CASSQRGGSTDTQYF.

The chain links TRBV2 to TRBJ1-5, with 12 nucleotides matching TRBD1. The CDR3 runs to 15 residues. In germline, CDR1 is SNHLY, CDR2 FYNNEI. Losses at the gene ends were 4 bases for V and 5 bases for J; bases not matched to a gene: 3. CDR3 residues: CASSARDRGHQPQHF. The CDR3 coding sequence is TGTGCCAGCAGTGCTCGGGACAGGGGGCATCAGCCCCAGCATTTT.

CDR3 sequence (DNA): TGTGCCAGCAGTACCAGCGGTGACTACAATGAGCAGTTCTTC. It encodes CASSTSGDYNEQFF. V usage is TRBV6-1 and J usage is TRBJ2-1; TRBD2 might be the D (5 bases). Trimming took 5 bases from V and 3 from J, leaving 11 bases between them. CDR3 length equals 14 residues. Looked up from germline, CDR1 is MNHNS and CDR2 is SASEGT.